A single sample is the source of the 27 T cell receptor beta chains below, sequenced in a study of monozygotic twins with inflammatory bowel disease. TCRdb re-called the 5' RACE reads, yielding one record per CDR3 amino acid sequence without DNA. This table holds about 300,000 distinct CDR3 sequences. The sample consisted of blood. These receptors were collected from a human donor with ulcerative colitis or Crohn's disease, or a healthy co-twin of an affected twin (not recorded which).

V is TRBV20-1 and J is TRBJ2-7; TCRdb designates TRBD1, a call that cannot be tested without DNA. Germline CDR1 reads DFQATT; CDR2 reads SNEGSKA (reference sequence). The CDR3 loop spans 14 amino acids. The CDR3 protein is CSARVTGGKNEQYF.

The CDR3: CASSFSGGISTDTQYF. V and J are TRBV6-5 and TRBJ2-3; TCRdb indicates TRBD1, and absent DNA this call remains unverified. This CDR3 region has 16 residues. CDR1 MNHEY and CDR2 SVGAGI come from the germline V gene.

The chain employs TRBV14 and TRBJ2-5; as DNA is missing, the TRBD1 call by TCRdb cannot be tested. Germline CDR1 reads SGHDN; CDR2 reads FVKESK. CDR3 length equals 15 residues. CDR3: CASSQRGGGWETQYF.

The CDR3 region is CASSPAGSSYNEQFF. The rearrangement links TRBV18 to TRBJ2-1. Germline V gene lookup returns CDR1 KGHSH and CDR2 LQKENI. This CDR3 is 15 amino acids long.

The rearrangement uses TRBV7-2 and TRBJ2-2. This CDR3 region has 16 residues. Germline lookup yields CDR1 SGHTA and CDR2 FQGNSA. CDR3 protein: CASSLVSRRDTGELFF.

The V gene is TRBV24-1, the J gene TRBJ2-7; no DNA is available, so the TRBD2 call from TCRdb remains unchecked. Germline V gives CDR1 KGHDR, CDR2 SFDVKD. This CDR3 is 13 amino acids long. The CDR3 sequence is CATSEGLSYEQYF.

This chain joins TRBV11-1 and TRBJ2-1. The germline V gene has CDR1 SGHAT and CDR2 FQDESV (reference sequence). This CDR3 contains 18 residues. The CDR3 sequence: CASSSPIDDFSSYNEQFF.

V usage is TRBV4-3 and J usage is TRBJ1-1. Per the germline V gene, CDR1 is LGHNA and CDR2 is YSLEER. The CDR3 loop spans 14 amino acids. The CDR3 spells CASSQDLEGWEAFF.

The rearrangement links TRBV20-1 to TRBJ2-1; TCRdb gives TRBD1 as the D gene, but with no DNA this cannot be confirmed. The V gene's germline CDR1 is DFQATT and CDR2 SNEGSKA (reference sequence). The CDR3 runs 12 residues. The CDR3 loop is CSALGQNNEHFF.

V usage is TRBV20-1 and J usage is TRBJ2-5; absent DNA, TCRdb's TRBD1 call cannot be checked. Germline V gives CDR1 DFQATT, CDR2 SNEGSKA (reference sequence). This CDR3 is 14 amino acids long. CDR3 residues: CSASDRPSQETQYF.

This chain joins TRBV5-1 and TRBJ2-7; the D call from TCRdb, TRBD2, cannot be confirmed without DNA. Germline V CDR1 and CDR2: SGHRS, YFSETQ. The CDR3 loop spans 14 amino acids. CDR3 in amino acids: CASSQGTSLDEQYF.

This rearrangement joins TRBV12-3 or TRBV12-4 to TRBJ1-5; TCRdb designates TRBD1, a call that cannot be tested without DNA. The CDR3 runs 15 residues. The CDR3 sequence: CASSDQGARNQPQHF.

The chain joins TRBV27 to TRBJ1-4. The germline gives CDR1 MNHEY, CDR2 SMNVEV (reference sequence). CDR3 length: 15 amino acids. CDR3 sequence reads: CASRKQGPRSEKLFF. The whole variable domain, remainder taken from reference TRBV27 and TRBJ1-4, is EAQVTQNPRYLITVTGKKLTVTCSQNMNHEYMSWYRQDPGLGLRQIYYSMNVEVTDKGDVPEGYKVSRKEKRNFPLILESPSPNQTSLYFCASRKQGPRSEKLFFGSGTQLSVL.

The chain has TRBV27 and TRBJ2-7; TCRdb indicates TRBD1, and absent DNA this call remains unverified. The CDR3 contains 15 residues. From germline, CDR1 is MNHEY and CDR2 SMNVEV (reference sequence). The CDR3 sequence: CASSFLGGAVDEQYF.

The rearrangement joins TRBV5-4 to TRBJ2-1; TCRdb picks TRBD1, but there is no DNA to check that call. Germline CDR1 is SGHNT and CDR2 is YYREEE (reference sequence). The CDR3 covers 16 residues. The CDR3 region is CASSLPGTGSGREQFF.

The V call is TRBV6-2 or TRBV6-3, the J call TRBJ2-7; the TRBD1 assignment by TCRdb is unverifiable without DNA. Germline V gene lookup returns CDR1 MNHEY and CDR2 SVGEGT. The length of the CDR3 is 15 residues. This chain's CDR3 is CASSYSPGGPYEQYF.

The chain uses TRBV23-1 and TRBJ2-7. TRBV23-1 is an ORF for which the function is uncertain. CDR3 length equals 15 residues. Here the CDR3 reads CASSQIFQISYEQYF.

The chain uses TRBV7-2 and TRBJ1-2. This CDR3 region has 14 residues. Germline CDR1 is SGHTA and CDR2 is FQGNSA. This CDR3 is CASSLVGTEYGYTF.

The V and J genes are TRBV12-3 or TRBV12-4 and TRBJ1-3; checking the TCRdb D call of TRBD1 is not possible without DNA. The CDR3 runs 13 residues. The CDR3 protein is CASTLTGLYTIYF.

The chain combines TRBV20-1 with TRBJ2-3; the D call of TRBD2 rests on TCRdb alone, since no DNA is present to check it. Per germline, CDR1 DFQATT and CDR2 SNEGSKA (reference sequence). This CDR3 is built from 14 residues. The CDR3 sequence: CSATGQRDTDTQYF.

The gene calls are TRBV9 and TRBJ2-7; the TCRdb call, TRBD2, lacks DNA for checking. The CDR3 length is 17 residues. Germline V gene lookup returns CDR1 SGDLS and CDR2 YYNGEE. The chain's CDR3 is CASSVGSSADFSYEQYF.

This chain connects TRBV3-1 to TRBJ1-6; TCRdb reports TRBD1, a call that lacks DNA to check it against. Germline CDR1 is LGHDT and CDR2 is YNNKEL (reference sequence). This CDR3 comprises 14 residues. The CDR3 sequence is CASRLDREGSPLHF.

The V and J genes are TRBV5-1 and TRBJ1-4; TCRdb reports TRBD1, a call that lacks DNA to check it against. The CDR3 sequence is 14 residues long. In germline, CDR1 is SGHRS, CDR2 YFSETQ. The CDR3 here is CASSEQPQNEKLFF.

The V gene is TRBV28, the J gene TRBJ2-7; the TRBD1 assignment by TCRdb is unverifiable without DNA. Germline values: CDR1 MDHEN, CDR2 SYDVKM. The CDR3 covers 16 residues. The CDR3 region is CASSLWGSQGVWEQYF.

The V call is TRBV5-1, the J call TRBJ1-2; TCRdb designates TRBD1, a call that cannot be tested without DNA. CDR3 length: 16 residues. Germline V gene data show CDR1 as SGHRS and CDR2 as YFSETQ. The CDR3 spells CASSLNRQGGLSGYTF.

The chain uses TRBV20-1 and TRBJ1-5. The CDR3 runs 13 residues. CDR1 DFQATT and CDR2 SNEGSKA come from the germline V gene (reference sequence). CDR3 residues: CSASTRSNQPQHF.

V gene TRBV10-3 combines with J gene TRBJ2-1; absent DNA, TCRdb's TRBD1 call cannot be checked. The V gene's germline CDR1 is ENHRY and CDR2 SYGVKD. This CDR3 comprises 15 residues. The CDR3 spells CAINAGTGEYNGQFF.